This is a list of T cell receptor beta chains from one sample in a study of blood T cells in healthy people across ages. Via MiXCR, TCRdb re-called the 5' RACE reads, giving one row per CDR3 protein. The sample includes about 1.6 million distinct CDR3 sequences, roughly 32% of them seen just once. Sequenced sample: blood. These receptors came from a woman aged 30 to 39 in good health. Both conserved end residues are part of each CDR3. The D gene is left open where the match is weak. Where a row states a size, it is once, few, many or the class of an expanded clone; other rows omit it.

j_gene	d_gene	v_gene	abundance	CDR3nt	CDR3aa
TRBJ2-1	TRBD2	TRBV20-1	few	TGCAGTGCTAGGTACGGCGGGAGGACCTCCTACAATGAGCAGTTCTTC	CSARYGGRTSYNEQFF
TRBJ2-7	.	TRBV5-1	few	TGCGCCAGCAGGTCAACAAGGAATTCCTACGAGCAGTACTTC	CASRSTRNSYEQYF
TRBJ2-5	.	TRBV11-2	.	TGTGCCAGCAGCCAACACGGAGGGCGAGAGACCCAGTACTTC	CASSQHGGRETQYF
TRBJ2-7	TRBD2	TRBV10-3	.	TGTGCCATCAGTGCTAGCGGGAGAACTGGGAGCTCCTACGAGCGGTACTTC	CAISASGRTGSSYERYF
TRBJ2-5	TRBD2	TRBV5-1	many	TGCGCCAGCAGCTCAGGACTAGCGTGGGAGACCCAGTACTTC	CASSSGLAWETQYF
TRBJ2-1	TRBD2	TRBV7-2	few	TGTGCCAGCAGCTTAGTCTTGCGGGAGGGTCTCAATGAGCAGTTCTTC	CASSLVLREGLNEQFF
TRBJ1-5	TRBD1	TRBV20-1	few	TGCAGTGCTAGACGACAGGGGGGTCAGCCCCAGCATTTT	CSARRQGGQPQHF
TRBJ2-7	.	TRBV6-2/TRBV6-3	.	TGTGCCAGCAGAGAGGGACCCATTCTGTTCTACGAGCAGTACTTC	CASREGPILFYEQYF
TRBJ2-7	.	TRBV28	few	TGTGCCAGCAGCTTCCCCCTAGAAGGGACCCCACCAACCACCTACGAGCAGTACTTC	CASSFPLEGTPPTTYEQYF
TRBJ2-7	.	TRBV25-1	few	TGTGCCAGCAGTGCCTGGTACGAGCAGTACTTC	CASSAWYEQYF
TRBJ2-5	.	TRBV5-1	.	TGCGCCAGCAGCTACGGGACAGCGGGAGAGACCCAGTACTTC	CASSYGTAGETQYF
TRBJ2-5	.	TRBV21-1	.	TGTGCCAGCAGCAAAGTTGGAGGGAATCAAGAGACCCAGTACTTC	CASSKVGGNQETQYF
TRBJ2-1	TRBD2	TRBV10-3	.	TGTGCCATAGCTAGCGGGGGTTACAATGAGCAGTTCTTC	CAIASGGYNEQFF
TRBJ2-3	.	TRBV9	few	TGTGCCAGCAGCACAAAGATGTTAGATACGCAGTATTTT	CASSTKMLDTQYF
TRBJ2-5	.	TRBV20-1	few	TGCAGTGCCCTTAAACGGTCCTCGTACCAAGAGACCCAGTACTTC	CSALKRSSYQETQYF
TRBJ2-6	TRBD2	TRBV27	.	TGTGCCAGCAGTTTTTTGGGGGAGGGCCCAGGGGCCAACGTCCTGACTTTC	CASSFLGEGPGANVLTF
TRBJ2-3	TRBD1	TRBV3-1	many	TGTGCCAGCAGCCCAAGAGACAGGGCGACAGATACGCAGTATTTT	CASSPRDRATDTQYF
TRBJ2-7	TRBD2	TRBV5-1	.	TGCGCCAGCAGCTTGCTACTAGCGGGAGGTAACTACGAGCAGTACTTC	CASSLLLAGGNYEQYF
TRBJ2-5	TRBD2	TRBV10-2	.	TGCGCCAGTGAGACGGGGACTAGCGGAGGGGAGTACTTC	CASETGTSGGEYF
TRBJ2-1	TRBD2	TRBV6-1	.	TGTGCCGGCAGTGATAGCGGGAGAAACTACAATGAGCAGTTCTTC	CAGSDSGRNYNEQFF
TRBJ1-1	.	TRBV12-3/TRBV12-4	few	TGTGCCAGCAGTTTCACCTCCACCCCGGGTCGTGAAGCTTTCTTT	CASSFTSTPGREAFF
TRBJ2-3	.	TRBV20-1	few	TGCAGTGCTACCCCGCGAGGGAGTTCCCGCACAGATACGCAGTATTTT	CSATPRGSSRTDTQYF
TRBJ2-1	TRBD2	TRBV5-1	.	TGCGCCAGCAGCCCCGGGACTAGCGGGCCCTTCTACAATGAGCAGTTCTTC	CASSPGTSGPFYNEQFF